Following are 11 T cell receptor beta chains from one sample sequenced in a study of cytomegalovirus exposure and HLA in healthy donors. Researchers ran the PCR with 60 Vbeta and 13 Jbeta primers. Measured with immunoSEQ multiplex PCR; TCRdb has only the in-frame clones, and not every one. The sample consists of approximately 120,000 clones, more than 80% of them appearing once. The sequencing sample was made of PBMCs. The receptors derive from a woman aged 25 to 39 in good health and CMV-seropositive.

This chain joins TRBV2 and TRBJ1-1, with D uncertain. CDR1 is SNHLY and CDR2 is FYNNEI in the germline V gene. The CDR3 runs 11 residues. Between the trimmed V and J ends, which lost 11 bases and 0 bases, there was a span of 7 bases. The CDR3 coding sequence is TGTGCCGGCACCATGAACACTGAAGCTTTCTTT. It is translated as CAGTMNTEAFF.

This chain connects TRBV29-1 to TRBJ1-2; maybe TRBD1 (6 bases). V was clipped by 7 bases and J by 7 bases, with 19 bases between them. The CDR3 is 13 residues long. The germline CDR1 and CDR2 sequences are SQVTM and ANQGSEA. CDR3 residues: CSGREGENGGYTF. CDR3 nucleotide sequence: TGCAGCGGGCGGGAGGGGGAAAATGGTGGCTACACCTTC.

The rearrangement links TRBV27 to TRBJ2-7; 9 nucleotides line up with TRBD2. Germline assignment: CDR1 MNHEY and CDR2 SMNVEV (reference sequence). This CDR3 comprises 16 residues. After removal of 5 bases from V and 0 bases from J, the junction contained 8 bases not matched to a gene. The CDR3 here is CASSLRGGLSSYEQYF. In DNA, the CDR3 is TGTGCCAGCAGTCTGCGGGGGGGCCTTAGCTCCTACGAGCAGTACTTC.

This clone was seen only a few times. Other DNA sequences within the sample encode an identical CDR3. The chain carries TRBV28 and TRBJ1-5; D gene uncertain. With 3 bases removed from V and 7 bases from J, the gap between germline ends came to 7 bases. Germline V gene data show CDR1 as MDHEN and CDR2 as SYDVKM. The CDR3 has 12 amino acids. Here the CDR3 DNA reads TGTGCCAGCAGTTTCGGGGAGCAGCCCCAGCATTTT. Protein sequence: CASSFGEQPQHF. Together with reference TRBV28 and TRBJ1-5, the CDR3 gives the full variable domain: DVKVTQSSRYLVKRTGEKVFLECVQDMDHENMFWYRQDPGLGLRLIYFSYDVKMKEKGDIPEGYSVSREKKERFSLILESASTNQTSMYLCASSFGEQPQHFGDGTRLSIL.

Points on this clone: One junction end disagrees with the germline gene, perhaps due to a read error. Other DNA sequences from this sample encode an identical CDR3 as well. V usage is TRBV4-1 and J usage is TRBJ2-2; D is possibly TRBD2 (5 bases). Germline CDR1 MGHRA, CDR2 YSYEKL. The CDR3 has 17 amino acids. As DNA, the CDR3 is TGCGCCAGTAGCCAAGGTAGCCAGCGGTCGAACACCGGGGAGCTGTTTTTT. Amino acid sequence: CASSQGSQRSNTGELFF.

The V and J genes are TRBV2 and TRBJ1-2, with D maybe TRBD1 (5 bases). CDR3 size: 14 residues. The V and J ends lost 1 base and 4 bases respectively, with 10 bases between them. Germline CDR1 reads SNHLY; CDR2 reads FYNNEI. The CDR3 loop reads CASSEEGVGYGYTF. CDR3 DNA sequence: TGTGCCAGCAGTGAAGAAGGGGTGGGCTATGGCTACACCTTC. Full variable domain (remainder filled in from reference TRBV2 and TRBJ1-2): EPEVTQTPSHQVTQMGQEVILRCVPISNHLYFYWYRQILGQKVEFLVSFYNNEISEKSEIFDDQFSVERPDGSNFTLKIRSTKLEDSAMYFCASSEEGVGYGYTFGSGTRLTVV.

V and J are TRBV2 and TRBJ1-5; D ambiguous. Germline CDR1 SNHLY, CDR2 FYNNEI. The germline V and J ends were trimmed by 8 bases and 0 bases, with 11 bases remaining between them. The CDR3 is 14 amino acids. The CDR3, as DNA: TGTGCCAGCTGGACTGGGAATAGCAATCAGCCCCAGCATTTT. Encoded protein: CASWTGNSNQPQHF.

This CDR3 is CASSRYPPGLADNEQFF. The CDR3 coding sequence is TGTGCCAGCAGTAGATACCCTCCGGGACTAGCGGACAATGAGCAGTTCTTC. The J gene is TRBJ2-1, the V gene TRBV27; 11 bases line up with TRBD2. Germline-derived CDR1 and CDR2 are MNHEY and SMNVEV (reference sequence). Trimming cost V 5 bases and J 5 bases; bases outside gene matches: 11. This CDR3 is built from 17 residues.

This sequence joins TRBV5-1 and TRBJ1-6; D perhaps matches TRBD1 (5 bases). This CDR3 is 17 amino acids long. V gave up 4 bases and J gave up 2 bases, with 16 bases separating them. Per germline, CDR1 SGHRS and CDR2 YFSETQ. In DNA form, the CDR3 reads TGCGCCAGCAGCCAGGAAGGGGACTGGGCCTATAATTCACCCCTCCACTTT. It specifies CASSQEGDWAYNSPLHF.

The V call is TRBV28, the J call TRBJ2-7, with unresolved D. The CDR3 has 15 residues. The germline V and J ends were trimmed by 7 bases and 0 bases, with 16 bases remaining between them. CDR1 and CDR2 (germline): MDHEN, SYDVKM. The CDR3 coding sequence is TGTGCCAGCACCCCACCGGTAGCTTCCTCCTACGAGCAGTACTTC. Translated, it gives CASTPPVASSYEQYF. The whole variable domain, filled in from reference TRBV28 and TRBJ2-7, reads DVKVTQSSRYLVKRTGEKVFLECVQDMDHENMFWYRQDPGLGLRLIYFSYDVKMKEKGDIPEGYSVSREKKERFSLILESASTNQTSMYLCASTPPVASSYEQYFGPGTRLTVT.

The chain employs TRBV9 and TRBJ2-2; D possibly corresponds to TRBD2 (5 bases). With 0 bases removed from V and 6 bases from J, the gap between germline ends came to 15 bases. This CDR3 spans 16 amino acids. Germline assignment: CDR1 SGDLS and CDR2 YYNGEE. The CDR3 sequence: CASSVDGGHYPGELFF. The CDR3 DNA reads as TGTGCCAGCAGCGTAGATGGCGGGCATTACCCCGGGGAGCTGTTTTTT.